What follows are 17 T cell receptor beta chains derived from one specimen sequenced in a study of patients and donors after allogeneic stem cell transplantation. Each CDR3 protein is one row after TCRdb ran MiXCR on the RT-PCR reads. The repertoire holds some 880,000 distinct CDR3 sequences, more than 15% seen once, with under 6.5% in the top ten. Material for sequencing was blood, either unsorted or a sorted T cell fraction (not recorded which). Receptor source: a human donor who was either an allogeneic HSCT recipient or a stem cell or donor lymphocyte infusion donor (not recorded which). It is not recorded whose cells these are; they may come from a transplant donor.

This clonotype was detected ten times or more. The chain combines TRBV12-3 or TRBV12-4 with TRBJ1-6; 7 bases fit TRBD1. This CDR3 region has 15 residues. Trimming took 5 bases from V and 9 from J; bases not matched to a gene: 10. The CDR3 DNA sequence: TGTGCCAGCAGTCTACGCACAGGGGCGGCTTCACCCCTCCACTTT. Protein product: CASSLRTGAASPLHF.

The V gene is TRBV20-1, the J gene TRBJ2-1; a possible D gene is TRBD2 (5 bases). The germline V gene has CDR1 DFQATT and CDR2 SNEGSKA (reference sequence). Trimming took off 3 bases at V and 12 bases at J, with 15 bases between the two ends. This CDR3 comprises 12 residues. DNA for the CDR3: TGCAGTGCTAGTGATTCTGATCGGGGGCAGTTCTTC. It is translated as CSASDSDRGQFF.

The chain employs TRBV7-3 and TRBJ2-1; 10 bases align to TRBD2. Germline V CDR1 and CDR2: SGHTA, FQGTGA. V was pared by 5 bases and J by 7 bases, with 14 bases of the junction left unmatched. The CDR3 has 17 amino acids. In DNA, the CDR3 is TGTGCCAGCAGCCCTAATGGACTAGCGGATGCCTTTAATGAGCAGTTCTTC. Its protein product is CASSPNGLADAFNEQFF. Full variable domain (missing parts from reference TRBV7-3 and TRBJ2-1): GAGVSQTPSNKVTEKGKYVELRCDPISGHTALYWYRQSLGQGPEFLIYFQGTGAADDSGLPNDRFFAVRPEGSVSTLKIQRTERGDSAVYLCASSPNGLADAFNEQFFGPGTRLTVL.

The sample holds a few counts of this clonotype. The J gene is TRBJ2-7, the V gene TRBV5-1; D may be TRBD1 (6 bases). Trimming removed 0 bases from V and 6 bases from J, with 16 bases in between. Germline V gene lookup returns CDR1 SGHRS and CDR2 YFSETQ. The CDR3 extends over 15 amino acids. The DNA of the CDR3 is TGCGCCAGCAGCTTGGAAAGGGGGATGGCGGGCGAGCAGTACTTC. Residues: CASSLERGMAGEQYF.

This clonotype has a handful of counts. The J gene is TRBJ1-2, the V gene TRBV6-1; TRBD1 matches at 9 bases. The ends lost 4 bases at V and 3 bases at J; junction bases unmatched: 6. The CDR3 has 15 residues. Germline V CDR1 and CDR2: MNHNS, SASEGT. CDR3 loop: CASSVTGGADYGYTF. CDR3 DNA sequence: TGTGCCAGCAGTGTTACAGGGGGCGCGGACTATGGCTACACCTTC.

The rearrangement joins TRBV30 to TRBJ2-1; TRBD2 agrees at 10 bases. The length of the CDR3 is 17 residues. Germline CDR1 is GTSNPN and CDR2 is SVGIG (reference sequence). V dropped 0 bases and J dropped 4; count of bases not matched to a gene: 9. The CDR3 DNA reads as TGTGCCTGGAGTGTACCCCAGGGACTAGCGAGTTACAATGAGCAGTTCTTC. It encodes CAWSVPQGLASYNEQFF.

This clonotype was counted between two and nine times. The J gene is TRBJ2-3, the V gene TRBV29-1; 7 bases agree with TRBD1. Germline CDR1 reads SQVTM; CDR2 reads ANQGSEA. There are 13 residues in the CDR3. The V gene end was trimmed by 1 base and the J gene end by 5 bases; junction bases not matched to a gene: 3. The CDR3 is CSVEVGGGDTQYF. CDR3 DNA sequence: TGCAGCGTTGAAGTAGGGGGCGGAGATACGCAGTATTTT.

This clonotype was seen a few times. The chain couples TRBV20-1 to TRBJ2-3, with 8 positions matching TRBD2. The V gene end was trimmed by 5 bases and the J gene end by 2 bases; junction bases not matched to a gene: 6. The CDR3 is 14 residues long. Germline CDR1 and CDR2: DFQATT and SNEGSKA (reference sequence). The CDR3 nucleotides are TGCAGTGCTTCACTAGCGGTAATCACAGATACGCAGTATTTT. Translating it yields CSASLAVITDTQYF.

This clonotype occurred many times. This chain links TRBV12-3 or TRBV12-4 with TRBJ2-7, with no clear D. The CDR3 covers 11 residues. The V gene lost 3 bases and the J gene lost 6 bases, with 6 bases spanning the gap. Here the CDR3 reads CASSFNLEQYF. Here the CDR3 DNA reads TGTGCCAGCAGTTTCAATCTCGAGCAGTACTTC.

Concerning this clonotype itself: No DNA is shown, since the ends of the CDR3 on it are uncertain; the CDR3 is the one TCRdb lists. The chain links TRBV20-1 to TRBJ2-5; the DNA was not compared with TRBD1, the D call given in the table. The CDR3 sequence runs 14 residues, both termini included. Germline assignment: CDR1 DFQATT and CDR2 SNEGSKA (reference sequence). The CDR3 protein is CSASYRDILETQYF.

This clonotype was seen a handful of times. J is TRBJ2-7 and V is TRBV27; D gene uncertain. CDR1 and CDR2 from the germline V gene are MNHEY and SMNVEV (reference sequence). Trimming took 1 base from V and 2 from J, leaving 9 bases between them. The CDR3 length is 14 residues. Here the CDR3 reads CASSLYGGPYEQYF. The CDR3 DNA follows: TGTGCCAGCAGTTTATATGGCGGTCCCTACGAGCAGTACTTC.

The chain has TRBV19 and TRBJ1-5; no clear D gene. This CDR3 comprises 13 residues. Germline loops: CDR1 LNHDA, CDR2 SQIVND (reference sequence). Trimming stripped 8 bases from V and 2 bases from J, with 10 bases between. The CDR3 sequence: CASGEVRNQPQHF. CDR3 sequence (DNA): TGTGCCAGTGGGGAAGTACGCAATCAGCCCCAGCATTTT.

The chain recombines TRBV30 with TRBJ1-5; tentative D call: TRBD1 (6 bases). Germline-derived CDR1 and CDR2 are GTSNPN and SVGIG (reference sequence). With 6 bases removed from V and 4 bases from J, the gap between germline ends came to 10 bases. The CDR3 is made up of 12 amino acids. Written as DNA, the CDR3 is TGTGCCTGCGGACAGTCTAATCAGCCCCAGCATTTT. Its translation is CACGQSNQPQHF. Supplemented by reference TRBV30 and TRBJ1-5, the full variable domain reads SQTIHQWPATLVQPVGSPLSLECTVEGTSNPNLYWYRQAAGRGLQLLFYSVGIGQISSEVPQNLSASRPQDRQFILSSKKLLLSDSGFYLCACGQSNQPQHFGDGTRLSIL.

The rearrangement links TRBV3-1 to TRBJ2-7; TRBD2 is a possible D gene (6 bases). Trimming removed 4 bases at V and 5 bases at J, with 21 bases between. The CDR3 loop spans 16 amino acids. The V gene's germline CDR1 is LGHDT and CDR2 YNNKEL (reference sequence). CDR3 residues: CASSLHLAGGSDEQYF. CDR3 sequence (DNA): TGTGCCAGCAGCCTCCACCTCGCCGGGGGTTCCGACGAGCAGTACTTC.

CDR3 coding DNA: TGCGCCAGCAGCCAAGAATGGTCAGCCGGCTACAATGAGCAGTTCTTC. It specifies CASSQEWSAGYNEQFF. V and J are TRBV4-3 and TRBJ2-1; no clear D. Germline V gene lookup returns CDR1 LGHNA and CDR2 YSLEER. The V end was cut by 0 bases, the J end by 3 bases, with 12 bases between. This CDR3 comprises 16 residues.

This clonotype was seen just once. The rearrangement links TRBV27 to TRBJ2-5; D not certain. The germline V gene encodes CDR1 MNHEY and CDR2 SMNVEV (reference sequence). The length of the CDR3 is 14 residues. V gave up 7 bases and J gave up 5 bases, with 17 bases separating them. The DNA of the CDR3 is TGTGCCAGCATGAAGGGCGCCCAGGTGGAGACCCAGTACTTC. It translates to CASMKGAQVETQYF.

The chain recombines TRBV7-7 with TRBJ2-7; D uncertain. CDR3 size: 13 residues. Germline-derived CDR1 and CDR2 are SSHAT and FNYEAQ (reference sequence). V was shortened by 0 bases and J by 7 bases, with 10 bases between the two germline ends. The CDR3 DNA reads TGTGCCAGCAGCTTAGCTCCTTTGAGGGAGCAGTACTTC. This gives the protein CASSLAPLREQYF.